This entry lists 23 T cell receptor beta chains sequenced from one sample in a study of blood T cell repertoires in COVID-19. Only in-frame clones appear in the TCRdb table, and some are missing; sequencing was by immunoSEQ multiplex PCR. The table lists roughly 260,000 clones, 65% to 80% of them singletons. Sequenced material: peripheral blood. The receptors stem from a woman aged 40 to 50 with active or convalescent COVID-19.

The gene calls are TRBV11-2 and TRBJ1-2, with D perhaps matching TRBD1 (5 bases). Trimming stripped 2 bases from V and 4 bases from J, with 14 bases between. The germline V gene has CDR1 SGHAT and CDR2 FQNNGV. This CDR3 contains 15 residues. CDR3 amino acids: CASSLNPGLLYGYTF. The CDR3 bases are TGTGCCAGCAGCTTAAACCCGGGACTACTCTATGGCTACACCTTC.

J is TRBJ1-6 and V is TRBV27, with a possible D match to TRBD1 (5 bases). In germline, CDR1 is MNHEY, CDR2 SMNVEV (reference sequence). Trimming pared 3 bases from V and 12 bases from J, leaving 12 bases between. This CDR3 comprises 13 residues. This chain's CDR3 is CASSFGRVKPLHF. Here the CDR3 DNA reads TGTGCCAGCAGTTTCGGCAGGGTGAAACCCCTCCACTTT.

This chain uses TRBV11-2 with TRBJ1-1; 9 bases align to TRBD1. The CDR3 is 15 amino acids. Trimming removed 4 bases from V and 4 bases from J; junction bases left unmatched: 7. Germline V gives CDR1 SGHAT, CDR2 FQNNGV. The CDR3 protein is CASSYLQGAGTEAFF. The CDR3 DNA reads as TGTGCCAGCAGCTATTTACAGGGGGCGGGCACTGAAGCTTTCTTT.

This clone was counted once. This chain connects TRBV4-1 to TRBJ2-7, with a possible D match to TRBD1 (6 bases). The germline V gene has CDR1 MGHRA and CDR2 YSYEKL. The CDR3 is made up of 15 amino acids. Trimming removed 0 bases from V and 7 bases from J, with 16 bases in between. DNA for the CDR3: TGCGCCAGCAGCCAAGATCTCGACAGGATAGGTGAGCAGTACTTC. This translates into CASSQDLDRIGEQYF.

The rearrangement uses TRBV6-5 and TRBJ1-1, with unresolved D. V lost 5 bases, J lost 1 base, and 5 bases lay in between. This CDR3 spans 12 amino acids. Germline loops: CDR1 MNHEY, CDR2 SVGAGI. The DNA of the CDR3 is TGTGCCAGCAGTCGACAGAACACTGAAGCTTTCTTT. This encodes CASSRQNTEAFF.

This chain links TRBV5-4 with TRBJ2-1; 9 bases align to TRBD2. Germline assignment: CDR1 SGHNT and CDR2 YYREEE (reference sequence). With 4 bases clipped from V and 1 base from J, the junction kept 6 bases outside the gene matches. The CDR3 runs to 16 residues. This CDR3 reads CASSRSGGPSYNEQFF. Written as DNA, the CDR3 is TGTGCCAGCAGCCGAAGCGGGGGGCCATCCTACAATGAGCAGTTCTTC.

The gene calls are TRBV29-1 and TRBJ1-2, with 7 bases lining up with TRBD1. Germline CDR1 SQVTM, CDR2 ANQGSEA. V lost 6 bases, J lost 8 bases, and 15 bases stayed unmatched. The CDR3 spans 14 residues. CDR3 sequence reads: CSVDGRGQSGGYTF. The CDR3 DNA follows: TGCAGCGTCGATGGCCGGGGACAGTCGGGGGGCTACACCTTC.

This rearrangement joins TRBV19 to TRBJ1-4; 8 positions match TRBD1. The V gene's germline CDR1 is LNHDA and CDR2 SQIVND (reference sequence). The V gene end was trimmed by 6 bases and the J gene end by 8 bases; junction bases not matched to a gene: 5. The CDR3 has 13 residues. The CDR3 DNA reads TGTGCCAGTAGGGAGACAGGGGAAGAAAAACTGTTTTTT. This codes for CASRETGEEKLFF.

V usage is TRBV11-3 and J usage is TRBJ2-2, with TRBD1 matching 7 bases. This CDR3 contains 13 residues. V lost 5 bases, J lost 8 bases, and 5 bases stayed unmatched. Germline V gives CDR1 SGHNT, CDR2 YENEEA. The CDR3 region is CASSPGQVGELFF. CDR3 nucleotides: TGTGCCAGCAGCCCCGGACAGGTTGGGGAGCTGTTTTTT.

The chain is built from TRBV7-2 and TRBJ2-7; maybe TRBD1 (5 bases). CDR1 and CDR2 (germline): SGHTA, FQGNSA. V was cut by 4 bases and J by 3 bases, with 13 bases left in between. The CDR3 length is 14 residues. The CDR3, as DNA: TGTGCCAGCAGCTGGGCAGGGAAGGTCTACGAGCAGTACGTC. It is translated as CASSWAGKVYEQYV.

As concerns this clone: The same CDR3 also results from other DNA sequences found in this sample. The chain couples TRBV19 to TRBJ1-2; 8 bases agree with TRBD1. Germline V gene data show CDR1 as LNHDA and CDR2 as SQIVND (reference sequence). This CDR3 is built from 14 residues. V lost 5 bases and J lost 5; bases outside the gene matches: 7. CDR3 in DNA: TGTGCCAGTAGTTTTGGACAGGGAAGGTATGGCTACACCTTC. Translating gives CASSFGQGRYGYTF.

This chain joins TRBV2 and TRBJ1-2, with TRBD1 as a possible D gene (6 bases). The V and J ends lost 1 base and 14 bases respectively, with 11 bases between them. From germline, CDR1 is SNHLY and CDR2 FYNNEI. CDR3 length: 11 amino acids. CDR3 amino acids: CASSEGGPGTF. For the CDR3, the DNA is TGTGCCAGCAGTGAAGGGGGGCCTGGGACCTTC. Variable domain in full (rest from reference TRBV2 and TRBJ1-2): EPEVTQTPSHQVTQMGQEVILRCVPISNHLYFYWYRQILGQKVEFLVSFYNNEISEKSEIFDDQFSVERPDGSNFTLKIRSTKLEDSAMYFCASSEGGPGTFGSGTRLTVV.

This chain connects TRBV7-3 to TRBJ1-6; D possibly corresponds to TRBD1 (6 bases). V was shortened by 0 bases and J by 10 bases, with 13 bases between the two germline ends. This CDR3 is built from 15 residues. Per germline, CDR1 SGHTA and CDR2 FQGTGA. CDR3 sequence reads: CASSLTGQGKSPLHF. The CDR3 DNA reads as TGTGCCAGCAGCTTAACGGGGCAGGGGAAGTCACCCCTCCACTTT.

In this sample, this clone turned up once. V gene TRBV27 combines with J gene TRBJ1-2; TRBD1 agrees at 12 bases. Germline V gene sequence: CDR1 MNHEY, CDR2 SMNVEV (reference sequence). V shed 5 bases, J shed 7 bases, and the junction held 5 bases outside the gene matches. The CDR3 is made up of 14 amino acids. The CDR3 loop is CASSLGTGGFGYTF. As DNA, the CDR3 is TGTGCCAGCAGTCTCGGGACAGGGGGCTTTGGCTACACCTTC.

This clone was counted once. The rearrangement uses TRBV28 and TRBJ1-2; 11 positions match TRBD1. With 5 bases clipped from V and 6 bases from J, the junction kept 11 bases outside the gene matches. Germline V CDR1 and CDR2: MDHEN, SYDVKM. The CDR3 is 16 residues long. The CDR3 DNA reads as TGTGCCAGCAGTCCTATCCGGGACAGGGGGGGTAATGGCTACACCTTC. Protein product: CASSPIRDRGGNGYTF.

This clone showed up just a few times. The rearrangement uses TRBV10-3 and TRBJ1-1; D is undetermined. CDR3 length: 16 residues. Germline values: CDR1 ENHRY, CDR2 SYGVKD. V lost 2 bases and J 0 bases, leaving 13 bases between the germline ends. CDR3 in DNA: TGTGCCATCAGTGAGAGGCCCCTAGCCATGAACACTGAAGCTTTCTTT. Protein: CAISERPLAMNTEAFF.

J is TRBJ1-1 and V is TRBV10-3; D unresolved. The CDR3 consists of 14 residues. The germline V gene has CDR1 ENHRY and CDR2 SYGVKD. Trimming stripped 1 base from V and 2 bases from J, with 8 bases between. The CDR3 sequence: CAISELSENTEAFF. The CDR3 DNA reads TGTGCCATCAGTGAGTTGAGCGAAAACACTGAAGCTTTCTTT.

J is TRBJ2-5 and V is TRBV4-1, with 7 bases fitting TRBD1. This CDR3 has 14 residues. After removal of 4 bases from V and 2 bases from J, the junction contained 4 bases not matched to a gene. In germline, CDR1 is MGHRA, CDR2 YSYEKL. In nucleotides, the CDR3 is TGCGCCAGCAGCCTATGGGACAGTCAAGAGACCCAGTACTTC. This sequence encodes CASSLWDSQETQYF.

V gene TRBV5-4 combines with J gene TRBJ1-1; D not resolved. V gave up 3 bases and J gave up 4 bases, with 7 bases separating them. The CDR3 extends over 12 amino acids. Germline CDR1 reads SGHNT; CDR2 reads YYREEE (reference sequence). Written as DNA, the CDR3 is TGTGCCAGCAGCTGGGGAGGCACTGAAGCTTTCTTT. It yields the protein CASSWGGTEAFF. Using reference TRBV5-4 and TRBJ1-1 for the parts outside the CDR3, the full variable domain is ETGVTQSPTHLIKTRGQQVTLRCSSQSGHNTVSWYQQALGQGPQFIFQYYREEENGRGNFPPRFSGLQFPNYSSELNVNALELDDSALYLCASSWGGTEAFFGQGTRLTVV.

V is TRBV29-1 and J is TRBJ2-5, with D possibly being TRBD2 (6 bases). The CDR3 loop spans 13 amino acids. V was clipped by 0 bases and J by 9 bases, with 14 bases between them. The germline V gene has CDR1 SQVTM and CDR2 ANQGSEA. This CDR3 reads CSVEELASEAQYF. DNA of the CDR3: TGCAGCGTTGAAGAACTAGCCTCGGAGGCCCAGTACTTC.

This clone has just a few counts. V is TRBV3-1 (or the pseudogene TRBV3-2) and J is TRBJ2-1, with 9 nucleotides matching TRBD1. Germline trimming cut 1 base from V and 5 bases from J; bases unmatched to any gene: 6. Germline V gene sequence: CDR1 LGHDT, CDR2 YNNKEL (reference sequence). This CDR3 has 16 residues. This chain's CDR3 is CASSQAPGQGHNEQFF. The DNA of the CDR3 is TGTGCCAGCAGCCAAGCCCCGGGACAGGGTCACAATGAGCAGTTCTTC.

J is TRBJ1-4 and V is TRBV11-2, with 7 bases matching TRBD1. The CDR3 consists of 15 residues. V shed 7 bases, J shed 1 base, and the junction held 6 bases outside the gene matches. Looked up from germline, CDR1 is SGHAT and CDR2 is FQNNGV. The CDR3: CASTPHRGTNEKLFF. The CDR3 DNA reads TGTGCCAGCACCCCTCACAGGGGAACTAATGAAAAACTGTTTTTT.

V gene TRBV7-3 combines with J gene TRBJ2-1, with D perhaps TRBD2 (5 bases). Per germline, CDR1 SGHTA and CDR2 FQGTGA. V lost 2 bases and J 2 bases, leaving 13 bases between the germline ends. The CDR3 runs to 16 residues. The CDR3 bases are TGTGCCAGCAGCTTATCGAGGGCCCTACCCTACAATGAGCAGTTCTTC. It translates to CASSLSRALPYNEQFF. Based on the CDR3 plus reference TRBV7-3 and TRBJ2-1, the full variable domain is GAGVSQTPSNKVTEKGKYVELRCDPISGHTALYWYRQSLGQGPEFLIYFQGTGAADDSGLPNDRFFAVRPEGSVSTLKIQRTERGDSAVYLCASSLSRALPYNEQFFGPGTRLTVL.